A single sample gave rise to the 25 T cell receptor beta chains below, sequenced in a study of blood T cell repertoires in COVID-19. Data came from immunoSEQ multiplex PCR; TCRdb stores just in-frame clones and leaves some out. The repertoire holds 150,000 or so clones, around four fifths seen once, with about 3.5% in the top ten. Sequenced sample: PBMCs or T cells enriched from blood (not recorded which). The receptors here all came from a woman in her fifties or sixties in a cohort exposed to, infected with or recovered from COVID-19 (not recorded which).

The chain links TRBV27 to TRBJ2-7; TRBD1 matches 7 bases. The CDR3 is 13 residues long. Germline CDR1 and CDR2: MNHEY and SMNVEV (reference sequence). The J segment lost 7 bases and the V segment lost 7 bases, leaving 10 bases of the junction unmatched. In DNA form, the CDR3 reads TGTGCCAGCACTAGACAAGAGACAGGGGAGCAGTACTTC. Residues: CASTRQETGEQYF.

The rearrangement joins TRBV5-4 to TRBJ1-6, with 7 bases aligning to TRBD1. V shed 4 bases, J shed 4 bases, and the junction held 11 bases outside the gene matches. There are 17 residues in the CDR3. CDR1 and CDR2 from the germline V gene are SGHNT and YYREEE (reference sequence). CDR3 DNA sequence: TGTGCCAGCAGCGGACCCGACAGGGCTAGGTATAATTCACCCCTCCACTTT. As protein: CASSGPDRARYNSPLHF.

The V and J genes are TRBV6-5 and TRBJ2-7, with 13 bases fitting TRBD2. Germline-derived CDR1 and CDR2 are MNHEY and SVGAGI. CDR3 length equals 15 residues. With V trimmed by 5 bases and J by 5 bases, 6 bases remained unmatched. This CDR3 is CASSPTSGRIHEQYF. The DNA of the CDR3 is TGTGCCAGCAGTCCGACTAGCGGGAGGATCCACGAGCAGTACTTC.

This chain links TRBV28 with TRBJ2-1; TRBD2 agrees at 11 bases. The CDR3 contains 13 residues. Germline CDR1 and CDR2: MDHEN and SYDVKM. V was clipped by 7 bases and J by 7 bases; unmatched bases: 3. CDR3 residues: CASIAGGVNEQFF. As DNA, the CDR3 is TGTGCCAGCATAGCGGGGGGGGTAAATGAGCAGTTCTTC.

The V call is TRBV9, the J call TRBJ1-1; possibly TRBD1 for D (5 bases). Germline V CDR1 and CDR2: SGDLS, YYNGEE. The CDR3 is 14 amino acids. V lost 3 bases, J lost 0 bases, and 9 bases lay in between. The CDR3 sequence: CASSAKGMNTEAFF. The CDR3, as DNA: TGTGCCAGCAGCGCCAAGGGGATGAACACTGAAGCTTTCTTT.

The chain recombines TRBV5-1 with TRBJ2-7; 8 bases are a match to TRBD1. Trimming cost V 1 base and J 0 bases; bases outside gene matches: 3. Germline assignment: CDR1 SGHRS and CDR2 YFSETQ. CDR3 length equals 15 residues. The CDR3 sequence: CASSLWTGISYEQYF. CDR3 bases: TGCGCCAGCAGCTTGTGGACAGGGATCTCCTACGAGCAGTACTTC.

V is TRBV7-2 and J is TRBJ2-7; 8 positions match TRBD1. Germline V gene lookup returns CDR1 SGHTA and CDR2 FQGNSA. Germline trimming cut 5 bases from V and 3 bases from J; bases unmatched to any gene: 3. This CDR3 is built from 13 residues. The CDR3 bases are TGTGCCAGCAGCAACACAGGGGGCTACGAGCAGTACTTC. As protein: CASSNTGGYEQYF.

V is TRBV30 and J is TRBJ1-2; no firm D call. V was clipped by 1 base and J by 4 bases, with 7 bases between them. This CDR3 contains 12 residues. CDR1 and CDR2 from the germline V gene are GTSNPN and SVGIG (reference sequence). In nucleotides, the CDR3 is TGTGCCTGGAGTGGGCTCCGCTATGGCTACACCTTC. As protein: CAWSGLRYGYTF.

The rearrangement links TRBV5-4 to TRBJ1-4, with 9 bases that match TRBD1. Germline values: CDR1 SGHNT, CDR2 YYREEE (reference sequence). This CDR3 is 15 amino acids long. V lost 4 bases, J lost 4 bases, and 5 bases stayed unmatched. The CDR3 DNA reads TGTGCCAGCAGCGAAGGGACAGGGATTAATGAAAAACTGTTTTTT. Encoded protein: CASSEGTGINEKLFF.

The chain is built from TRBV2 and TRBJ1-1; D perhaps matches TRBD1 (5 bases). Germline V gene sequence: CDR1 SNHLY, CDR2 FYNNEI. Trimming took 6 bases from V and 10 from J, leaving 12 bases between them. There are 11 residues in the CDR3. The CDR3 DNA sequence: TGTGCCAGCAGACTTGACAGTCGAGCTTTCTTT. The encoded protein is CASRLDSRAFF.

The CDR3 region is CASSPGPGDSPLHF. DNA of the CDR3: TGTGCCAGCTCACCAGGGCCAGGGGATTCACCCCTCCACTTT. The rearrangement links TRBV18 to TRBJ1-6, with D perhaps matching TRBD1 (6 bases). CDR1 KGHSH and CDR2 LQKENI come from the germline V gene. V was clipped by 2 bases and J by 8 bases, with 10 bases between them. CDR3 length: 14 residues.

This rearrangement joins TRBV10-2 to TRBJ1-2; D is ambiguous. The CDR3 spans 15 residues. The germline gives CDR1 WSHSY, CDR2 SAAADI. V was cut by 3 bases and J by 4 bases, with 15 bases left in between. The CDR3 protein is CASSDPGGLTYGYTF. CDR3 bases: TGCGCCAGCAGTGATCCGGGTGGTCTCACCTATGGCTACACCTTC.

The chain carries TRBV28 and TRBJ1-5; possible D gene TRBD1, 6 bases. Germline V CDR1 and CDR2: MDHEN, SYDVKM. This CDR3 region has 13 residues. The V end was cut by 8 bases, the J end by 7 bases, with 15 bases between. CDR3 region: CASRKGQFQPQHF. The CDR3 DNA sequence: TGTGCCAGCCGTAAAGGACAGTTCCAGCCCCAGCATTTT.

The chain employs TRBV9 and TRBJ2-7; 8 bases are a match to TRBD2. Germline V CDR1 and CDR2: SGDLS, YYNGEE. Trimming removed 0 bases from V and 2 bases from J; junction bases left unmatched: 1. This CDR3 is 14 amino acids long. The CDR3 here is CASSVGSGTYEQYF. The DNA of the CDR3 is TGTGCCAGCAGCGTAGGTAGCGGGACCTACGAGCAGTACTTC.

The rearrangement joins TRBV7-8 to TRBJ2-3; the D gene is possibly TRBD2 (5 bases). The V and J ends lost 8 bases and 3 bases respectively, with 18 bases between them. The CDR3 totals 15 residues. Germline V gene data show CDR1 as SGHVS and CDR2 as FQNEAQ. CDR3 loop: CASGRAGELTDTQYF. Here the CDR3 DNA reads TGTGCCAGCGGGAGAGCTGGCGAGCTAACAGATACGCAGTATTTT.

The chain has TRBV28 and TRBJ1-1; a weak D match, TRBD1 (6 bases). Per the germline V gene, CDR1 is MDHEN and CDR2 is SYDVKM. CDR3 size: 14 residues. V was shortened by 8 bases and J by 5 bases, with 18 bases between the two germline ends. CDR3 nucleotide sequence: TGTGCCAGCTTGGGGGCCGGTCCAATTACTGAAGCTTTCTTT. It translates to CASLGAGPITEAFF.

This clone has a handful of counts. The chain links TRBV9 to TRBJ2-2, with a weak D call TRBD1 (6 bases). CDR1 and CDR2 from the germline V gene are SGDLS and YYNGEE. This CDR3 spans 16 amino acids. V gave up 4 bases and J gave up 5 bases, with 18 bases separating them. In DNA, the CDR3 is TGTGCCAGCAGCACTCGACAGGAACCCCTTACCGGGGAGCTGTTTTTT. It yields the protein CASSTRQEPLTGELFF.

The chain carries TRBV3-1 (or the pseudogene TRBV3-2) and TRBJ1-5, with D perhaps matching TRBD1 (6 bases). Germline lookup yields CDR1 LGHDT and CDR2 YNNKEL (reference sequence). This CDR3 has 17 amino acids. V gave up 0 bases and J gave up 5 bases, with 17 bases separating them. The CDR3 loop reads CASSQDFSAGADQPQHF. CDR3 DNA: TGTGCCAGCAGCCAAGACTTTTCGGCGGGGGCGGATCAGCCCCAGCATTTT.

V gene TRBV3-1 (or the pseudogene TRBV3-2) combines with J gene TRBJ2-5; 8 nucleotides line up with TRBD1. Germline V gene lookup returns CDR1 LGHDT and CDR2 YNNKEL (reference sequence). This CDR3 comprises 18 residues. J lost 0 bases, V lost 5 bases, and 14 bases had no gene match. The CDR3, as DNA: TGTGCCAGCAGCACGGTGACAGGGGAGGTTGTGGACCAAGAGACCCAGTACTTC. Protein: CASSTVTGEVVDQETQYF.

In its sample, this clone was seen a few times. This chain's CDR3 is CAISESLLNTGELFF. In DNA, the CDR3 is TGTGCCATCAGTGAGTCGTTGTTAAACACCGGGGAGCTGTTTTTT. The chain combines TRBV10-3 with TRBJ2-2; D ambiguous. Germline V gene sequence: CDR1 ENHRY, CDR2 SYGVKD. Trimming took 0 bases from V and 2 from J, leaving 7 bases between them. There are 15 residues in the CDR3.

The CDR3 spells CASSEPKTGGTEAFF. The CDR3 DNA follows: TGTGCCAGCAGCGAGCCCAAGACAGGGGGCACTGAAGCTTTCTTT. This chain links TRBV11-2 with TRBJ1-1; 9 nucleotides align to TRBD1. Germline CDR1 reads SGHAT; CDR2 reads FQNNGV. The CDR3 is 15 residues long. The V segment lost 5 bases and the J segment 4 bases; nucleotides outside the gene matches: 8.

The CDR3, as DNA: TGCAGCGTACTGGACAAAGTAAACACTGAAGCTTTCTTT. This gives the protein CSVLDKVNTEAFF. The chain joins TRBV29-1 to TRBJ1-1, with D possibly matching TRBD1 (5 bases). V was pared by 6 bases and J by 2 bases, with 13 bases between. The germline V gene encodes CDR1 SQVTM and CDR2 ANQGSEA. The CDR3 covers 13 residues.

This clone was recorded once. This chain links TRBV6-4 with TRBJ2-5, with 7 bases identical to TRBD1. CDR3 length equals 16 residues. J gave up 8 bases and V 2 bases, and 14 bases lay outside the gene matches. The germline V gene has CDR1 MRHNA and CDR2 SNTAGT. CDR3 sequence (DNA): TGTGCCAGCAGTGACCACGAGACAGGGACACTTGGTACCCAGTACTTC. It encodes CASSDHETGTLGTQYF.

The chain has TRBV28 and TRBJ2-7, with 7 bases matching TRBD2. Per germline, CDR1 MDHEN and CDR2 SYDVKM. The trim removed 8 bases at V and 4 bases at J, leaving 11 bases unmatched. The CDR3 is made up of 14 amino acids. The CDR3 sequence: CASGSAGLGYEQYF. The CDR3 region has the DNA TGTGCCAGCGGGTCGGCCGGACTAGGGTACGAGCAGTACTTC.

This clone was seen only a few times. The CDR3: CSGYRSDGNTIYF. The CDR3 nucleotides read TGCAGCGGATACAGGTCCGATGGAAACACCATATATTTT. The V and J genes are TRBV29-1 and TRBJ1-3, with D possibly being TRBD1 (5 bases). The CDR3 covers 13 residues. With 7 bases removed from V and 3 bases from J, the gap between germline ends came to 13 bases. Germline CDR1 and CDR2: SQVTM and ANQGSEA.